This T cell receptor (beta chain) originates from a study of shared clonotypes between healthy human individuals. About the study: Donors had three CD4 naive, three CD4 memory, two CD8 naive and one CD8 memory plate apiece.

Every donor, a Caucasian adult, lived in Nashville, Tennessee. Samples underwent the assay at deep level. Method: immunoSEQ multiplex PCR; TCRdb's copy keeps in-frame clones and lacks some. The table has about 660,000 clones, around 67% seen once. The specimen was memory CD4+ T cells sorted from blood. Specified subset: CD45RA-negative fraction. This clonotype originated in a woman aged 25 to 39 in good health.

The CDR3, as DNA: TGTGCCAGCATGGGAGGGGTTCCGAGCACAGATACGCAGTATTTT. As protein: CASMGGVPSTDTQYF. The genes are TRBV28 and TRBJ2-3, with 7 bases that match TRBD2. The V and J ends lost 7 bases and 0 bases, in that order; junction bases with no gene match: 7. The CDR3 is 15 residues long. The germline gives CDR1 MDHEN, CDR2 SYDVKM.